Presented here are 16 T cell receptor beta chains from one specimen sequenced in a study of blood T cell repertoires in COVID-19. This table comes from immunoSEQ multiplex PCR, and its TCRdb copy is limited to in-frame clones, with some not included. This repertoire shows around 260,000 clones, around 87% found once; its top ten account for roughly 4.9%. The sequenced material came from peripheral blood. The receptors come from a woman aged 55-69 years with COVID-19, enrolled during active disease.

The J gene is TRBJ2-6, the V gene TRBV7-8; D may be TRBD2 (6 bases). The germline V gene has CDR1 SGHVS and CDR2 FQNEAQ. Deletions cut 5 bases from V and 1 base from J, with 12 bases between. The CDR3 runs 16 residues. The chain's CDR3 is CASSQLAQSGANVLTF. CDR3 nucleotide sequence: TGTGCCAGCAGCCAGCTAGCGCAATCTGGGGCCAACGTCCTGACTTTC. Supplemented by reference TRBV7-8 and TRBJ2-6, the full variable domain reads GAGVSQSPRYKVAKRGQDVALRCDPISGHVSLFWYQQALGQGPEFLTYFQNEAQLDKSGLPSDRFFAERPEGSVSTLKIQRTQQEDSAVYLCASSQLAQSGANVLTFGAGSRLTVL.

This clone has only one observation. The rearrangement joins TRBV11-3 to TRBJ2-3; 9 bases line up with TRBD2. This CDR3 contains 16 residues. CDR1 is SGHNT, CDR2 YENEEA, per germline. The J segment lost 4 bases and the V segment lost 5 bases, leaving 10 bases of the junction unmatched. The CDR3 is CASSRGSGRLADTQYF. The CDR3 DNA reads as TGTGCCAGCAGCCGGGGTAGCGGGAGACTAGCAGATACGCAGTATTTT.

The rearrangement joins TRBV12-3 or TRBV12-4 to TRBJ2-5, with TRBD2 identical over 10 bases. CDR3 length: 13 amino acids. V lost 8 bases to trimming and J lost 5 bases; unmatched junction nucleotides: 5. The CDR3: CASGNSGGETQYF. CDR3 sequence (DNA): TGTGCCAGCGGTAATAGCGGGGGGGAGACCCAGTACTTC.

A few counts support this clone. This chain uses TRBV7-3 with TRBJ1-6; D unresolved. Per germline, CDR1 SGHTA and CDR2 FQGTGA. The CDR3 runs to 17 residues. V was trimmed by 0 bases and J by 0 bases, leaving 9 bases between them. This CDR3 reads CASSLTGGSSYNSPLHF. Here the CDR3 DNA reads TGTGCCAGCAGCTTAACAGGCGGGAGCTCCTATAATTCACCCCTCCACTTT.

V is TRBV7-9 and J is TRBJ1-2, with 8 bases identical to TRBD1. The CDR3 is 15 residues long. The ends lost 1 base at V and 6 bases at J; junction bases unmatched: 7. Per germline, CDR1 SEHNR and CDR2 FQNEAQ (reference sequence). In nucleotides, the CDR3 is TGTGCCAGCAGCTTAGGTTACAGGGGGTCGAATGGCTACACCTTC. Protein sequence: CASSLGYRGSNGYTF.

The CDR3 loop reads CASSFRRLAGNNEQFF. The CDR3 DNA is TGTGCCAGCAGCTTCCGACGACTAGCGGGAAACAATGAGCAGTTCTTC. This chain links TRBV7-2 with TRBJ2-1, with 11 bases that match TRBD2. The germline CDR1 and CDR2 sequences are SGHTA and FQGNSA. V shed 3 bases and J 5 bases; nucleotides not matched to a gene: 6. CDR3 length: 16 residues.

The chain carries TRBV19 and TRBJ1-6; 10 bases fit TRBD1. V was clipped by 6 bases and J by 9 bases; unmatched bases: 11. This CDR3 has 16 residues. Germline CDR1 reads LNHDA; CDR2 reads SQIVND (reference sequence). CDR3 in DNA: TGTGCCAGTAGGATCTCCGGGACAGGGGATTTTTCACCCCTCCACTTT. It yields the protein CASRISGTGDFSPLHF.

This clone was picked up one time. The chain recombines TRBV27 with TRBJ1-2; 9 bases are shared with TRBD1. Germline lookup yields CDR1 MNHEY and CDR2 SMNVEV (reference sequence). The CDR3 covers 13 residues. The trim removed 6 bases at V and 2 bases at J, leaving 1 base unmatched. The DNA for the CDR3 is TGTGCCAGCAGAACAGGGGGCAACTATGGCTACACCTTC. Amino acid sequence: CASRTGGNYGYTF.

The rearrangement links TRBV20-1 to TRBJ1-6, with 7 positions matching TRBD1. The CDR3 runs to 15 residues. With 3 bases clipped from V and 5 bases from J, the junction kept 7 bases outside the gene matches. CDR1 and CDR2 from the germline V gene are DFQATT and SNEGSKA (reference sequence). The CDR3: CSASSGTVDNSPLHF. The CDR3 DNA sequence: TGCAGTGCTAGTTCCGGGACAGTCGATAATTCACCCCTCCACTTT.

This rearrangement joins TRBV9 to TRBJ2-7, with 11 bases fitting TRBD1. Trimming took 4 bases from V and 5 from J; bases not matched to a gene: 5. This CDR3 has 14 residues. The germline CDR1 and CDR2 sequences are SGDLS and YYNGEE. The CDR3 spells CASSIGQGADEQYF. As DNA, the CDR3 is TGTGCCAGCAGCATAGGACAGGGGGCCGACGAGCAGTACTTC.

CDR3 nucleotide sequence: TGTGCCAGTAGCGGACAGCTTACCTATGGCTACACCTTC. It translates to CASSGQLTYGYTF. The V and J genes are TRBV19 and TRBJ1-2; maybe TRBD1 (6 bases). Germline V gene sequence: CDR1 LNHDA, CDR2 SQIVND (reference sequence). The CDR3 runs to 13 residues. The V end lost 6 bases, the J end lost 4 bases, and 12 bases lay between the germline ends.

J is TRBJ1-2 and V is TRBV27, with D maybe TRBD1 (5 bases). Germline values: CDR1 MNHEY, CDR2 SMNVEV (reference sequence). The CDR3 totals 13 residues. With 6 bases removed from V and 5 bases from J, the gap between germline ends came to 13 bases. CDR3: CASRDTGAYGYTF. The CDR3 DNA follows: TGTGCCAGCAGGGACACCGGAGCTTATGGCTACACCTTC.

J is TRBJ2-1 and V is TRBV30; 9 positions agree with TRBD2. Germline values: CDR1 GTSNPN, CDR2 SVGIG (reference sequence). The CDR3 covers 18 residues. With V trimmed by 4 bases and J by 3 bases, 16 bases remained unmatched. Here the CDR3 reads CAWNPPSGRISLYNEQFF. The DNA for the CDR3 is TGTGCCTGGAACCCACCGAGCGGGAGGATTTCTCTCTACAATGAGCAGTTCTTC.

V is TRBV4-3 and J is TRBJ1-1, with 7 bases that match TRBD1. The germline V gene encodes CDR1 LGHNA and CDR2 YSLEER. The ends lost 9 bases at V and 1 base at J; junction bases unmatched: 8. This CDR3 region has 14 residues. CDR3 coding DNA: TGCGCCAGTCAAGCGGACAGGACGAACACTGAAGCTTTCTTT. This sequence encodes CASQADRTNTEAFF.

The chain couples TRBV5-1 to TRBJ2-3; 9 nucleotides align to TRBD1. Germline V gene data show CDR1 as SGHRS and CDR2 as YFSETQ. V shed 3 bases, J shed 1 base, and the junction held 6 bases outside the gene matches. The length of the CDR3 is 16 residues. As DNA, the CDR3 is TGCGCCAGCAGCTCGAGGGGACAGGGAGGCACAGATACGCAGTATTTT. Protein sequence: CASSSRGQGGTDTQYF.

The chain combines TRBV2 with TRBJ1-6; D perhaps matches TRBD1 (5 bases). In germline, CDR1 is SNHLY, CDR2 FYNNEI. V lost 5 bases to trimming and J lost 6 bases, with 11 bases between them. The CDR3 is 14 residues long. The CDR3 DNA reads TGTGCCAGCAGTCTTGACAGCGCTAATTCACCCCTCCACTTT. It codes for CASSLDSANSPLHF.